This entry lists 13 T cell receptor beta chains sequenced from one sample in a study of blood T cell repertoires in COVID-19. Generated by immunoSEQ multiplex PCR, the TCRdb table keeps only in-frame clones and is missing some. This sample has about 140,000 clones, with almost 85% found just once. Source material: PBMCs or T cells enriched from blood (not recorded which). The receptors come from a man in his forties with acute COVID-19.

The chain couples TRBV29-1 to TRBJ1-2; the D gene is possibly TRBD1 (5 bases). Trimming took off 6 bases at V and 3 bases at J, with 14 bases between the two ends. The CDR3 sequence is 13 residues long. Germline assignment: CDR1 SQVTM and CDR2 ANQGSEA. The CDR3 protein is CSVRLGGHYGYTF. CDR3 DNA: TGCAGCGTGCGGTTGGGGGGTCACTATGGCTACACCTTC.

The V and J genes are TRBV5-6 and TRBJ2-1; tentative D call: TRBD2 (6 bases). The germline V gene has CDR1 SGHDT and CDR2 YYEEEE. The CDR3 runs to 14 residues. V lost 4 bases and J 5 bases, leaving 13 bases between the germline ends. The DNA of the CDR3 is TGTGCCAGCAGCCCTACCGGGGGAAACAATGAGCAGTTCTTC. Amino acids: CASSPTGGNNEQFF.

The chain combines TRBV12-3 or TRBV12-4 with TRBJ1-1; TRBD1 is a possible D gene (5 bases). V shed 5 bases and J shed 2 bases, with 9 bases lying between them. This CDR3 spans 13 amino acids. The CDR3 protein is CASSPRDNTEAFF. CDR3 nucleotide sequence: TGTGCCAGCAGTCCCAGGGATAACACTGAAGCTTTCTTT.

The V call is TRBV7-2, the J call TRBJ1-5, with no clear D. The V gene's germline CDR1 is SGHTA and CDR2 FQGNSA. This CDR3 region has 15 residues. With 1 base removed from V and 0 bases from J, the gap between germline ends came to 7 bases. DNA of the CDR3: TGTGCCAGCAGCTTAGGGGCCGTTAGCAATCAGCCCCAGCATTTT. Amino acids: CASSLGAVSNQPQHF.

V gene TRBV5-1 combines with J gene TRBJ2-1, with 7 bases matching TRBD2. The V and J ends lost 3 bases and 3 bases, in that order; junction bases with no gene match: 6. Looked up from germline, CDR1 is SGHRS and CDR2 is YFSETQ. This CDR3 is built from 15 residues. In DNA, the CDR3 is TGCGCCAGCAGCTGGTCGGGGGGAGACTACAATGAGCAGTTCTTC. It translates to CASSWSGGDYNEQFF.

This chain joins TRBV2 and TRBJ1-5; possibly TRBD1 for D (6 bases). CDR1 is SNHLY and CDR2 is FYNNEI in the germline V gene. V lost 4 bases to trimming and J lost 6 bases, with 16 bases between them. The CDR3 totals 15 residues. The CDR3 DNA is TGTGCCAGCAGTGGGGGGCCTGGCTCGGGTCAGCCCCAGCATTTT. Translation: CASSGGPGSGQPQHF.

This chain uses TRBV7-9 with TRBJ1-1; D is unresolved. The germline V gene encodes CDR1 SEHNR and CDR2 FQNEAQ (reference sequence). CDR3 length: 14 amino acids. Trimming shortened V by 5 bases and J by 1 base, and 11 bases separated the two germline ends. CDR3 nucleotides: TGTGCCAGCAGCCCCCCTGGGCAGAACACTGAAGCTTTCTTT. Amino acids: CASSPPGQNTEAFF.

The chain carries TRBV7-9 and TRBJ2-1; 8 nucleotides align to TRBD2. CDR3 length equals 14 residues. V trimming: 5 bases; J trimming: 8 bases; junction bases outside the gene matches: 8. Germline V CDR1 and CDR2: SEHNR, FQNEAQ (reference sequence). CDR3 protein: CASSPGLALDEQFF. The CDR3 coding sequence is TGTGCCAGCAGCCCTGGACTAGCTCTGGATGAGCAGTTCTTC.

This sequence joins TRBV7-6 and TRBJ1-3; perhaps TRBD1 as D (5 bases). Trimming left V 1 base short and J 0 bases short, with 13 bases between. CDR1 SGHVS and CDR2 FNYEAQ come from the germline V gene. CDR3 length equals 17 residues. The CDR3: CASSLETGPSSGNTIYF. In DNA form, the CDR3 reads TGTGCCAGCAGCTTAGAAACAGGACCGAGCTCTGGAAACACCATATATTTT.

The chain has TRBV19 and TRBJ2-2, with 7 bases aligning to TRBD1. Per the germline V gene, CDR1 is LNHDA and CDR2 is SQIVND (reference sequence). The V and J ends lost 5 bases and 4 bases, in that order; junction bases with no gene match: 7. The CDR3 runs 15 residues. This chain's CDR3 is CASSLMTGSTGELFF. The DNA of the CDR3 is TGTGCCAGTAGTCTTATGACAGGGAGCACCGGGGAGCTGTTTTTT.

This chain uses TRBV12-3 or TRBV12-4 with TRBJ2-1; D gene ambiguous. CDR3 length equals 13 residues. Between the trimmed V and J ends, which lost 8 bases and 7 bases, there was a span of 15 bases. CDR3: CASLLGARNEQFF. As DNA, the CDR3 is TGTGCCAGCCTCCTTGGAGCTCGGAATGAGCAGTTCTTC.

The table lists this clone with a few counts. The V gene is TRBV4-3, the J gene TRBJ1-1; TRBD1 might be the D (5 bases). Germline V gives CDR1 LGHNA, CDR2 YSLEER. The CDR3 length is 16 residues. V was trimmed by 4 bases and J by 3 bases, leaving 18 bases between them. This CDR3 is CASSPGVQGSYTEAFF. The CDR3 nucleotides read TGCGCCAGCAGCCCCGGAGTCCAGGGAAGTTACACTGAAGCTTTCTTT.

The chain employs TRBV12-2 and TRBJ2-2; TRBD2, the table's D call, was not compared with the DNA. TRBV12-2 corresponds to a pseudogene. This CDR3 comprises 20 residues. CDR3 residues: CASRLGPEASGRAEHRELFF. Written as DNA, the CDR3 is TGTGCAAGTCGCCTTGGGCCGGAGGCTAGCGGGAGGGCCGAACACCGGGAGCTGTTTTTT.